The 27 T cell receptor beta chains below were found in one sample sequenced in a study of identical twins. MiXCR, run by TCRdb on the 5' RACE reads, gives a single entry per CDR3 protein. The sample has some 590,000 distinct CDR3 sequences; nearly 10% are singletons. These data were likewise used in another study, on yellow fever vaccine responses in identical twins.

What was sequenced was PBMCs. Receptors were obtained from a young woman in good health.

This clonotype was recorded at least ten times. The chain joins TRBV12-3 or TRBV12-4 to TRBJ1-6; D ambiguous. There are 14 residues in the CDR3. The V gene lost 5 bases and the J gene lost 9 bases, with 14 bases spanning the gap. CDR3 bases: TGTGCCAGCAGTCCAATCTCCTCGGGTTCACCCCTCCACTTT. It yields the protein CASSPISSGSPLHF.

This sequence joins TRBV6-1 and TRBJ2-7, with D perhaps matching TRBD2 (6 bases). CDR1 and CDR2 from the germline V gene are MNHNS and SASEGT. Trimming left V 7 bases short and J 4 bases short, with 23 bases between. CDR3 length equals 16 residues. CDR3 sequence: CASTPGPGLVLYEQYF. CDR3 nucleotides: TGTGCCAGCACCCCGGGCCCGGGACTTGTCCTTTACGAGCAGTACTTC.

The CDR3 spells CATSRRGLAGYEQYF. CDR3 coding DNA: TGTGCCACCAGCAGACGGGGACTAGCGGGCTACGAGCAGTACTTC. V and J are TRBV15 and TRBJ2-7; TRBD2 matches 12 bases. With 2 bases clipped from V and 3 bases from J, the junction kept 2 bases outside the gene matches. Germline V gene sequence: CDR1 LNHNV, CDR2 YYDKDF (reference sequence). CDR3 length: 15 residues.

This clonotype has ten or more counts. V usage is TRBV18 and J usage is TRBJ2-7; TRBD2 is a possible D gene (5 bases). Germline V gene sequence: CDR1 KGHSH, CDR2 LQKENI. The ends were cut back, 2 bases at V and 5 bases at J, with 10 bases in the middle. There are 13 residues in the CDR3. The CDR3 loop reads CASSPLGEDEQYF. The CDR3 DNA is TGTGCCAGCTCACCATTGGGAGAAGACGAGCAGTACTTC.

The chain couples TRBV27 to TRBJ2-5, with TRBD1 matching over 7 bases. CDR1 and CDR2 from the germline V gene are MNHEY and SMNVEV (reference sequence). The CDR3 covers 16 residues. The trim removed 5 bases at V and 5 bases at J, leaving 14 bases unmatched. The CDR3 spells CASSPYDYRGKETQYF. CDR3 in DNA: TGTGCCAGCAGTCCCTACGACTACAGGGGCAAGGAGACCCAGTACTTC.

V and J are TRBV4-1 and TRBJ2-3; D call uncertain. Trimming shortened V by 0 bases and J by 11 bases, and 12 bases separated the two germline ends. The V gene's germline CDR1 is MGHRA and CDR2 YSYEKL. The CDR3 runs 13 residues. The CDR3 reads CASSQDSGRRQYF. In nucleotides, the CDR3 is TGCGCCAGCAGCCAAGATAGTGGCCGCAGGCAGTATTTT.

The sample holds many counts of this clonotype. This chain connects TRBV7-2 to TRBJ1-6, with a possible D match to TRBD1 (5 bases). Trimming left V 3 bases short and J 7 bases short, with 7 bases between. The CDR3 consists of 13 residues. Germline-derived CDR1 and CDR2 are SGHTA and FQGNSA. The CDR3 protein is CASSFPGNSPLHF. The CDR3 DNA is TGTGCCAGCAGCTTTCCAGGGAATTCACCCCTCCACTTT.

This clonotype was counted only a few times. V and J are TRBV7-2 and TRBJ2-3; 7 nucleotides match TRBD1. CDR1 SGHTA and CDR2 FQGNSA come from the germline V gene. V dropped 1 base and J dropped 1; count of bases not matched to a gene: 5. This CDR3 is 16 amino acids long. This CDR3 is CASSLGRGSGTDTQYF. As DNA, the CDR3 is TGTGCCAGCAGCTTAGGCAGGGGGTCGGGCACAGATACGCAGTATTTT.

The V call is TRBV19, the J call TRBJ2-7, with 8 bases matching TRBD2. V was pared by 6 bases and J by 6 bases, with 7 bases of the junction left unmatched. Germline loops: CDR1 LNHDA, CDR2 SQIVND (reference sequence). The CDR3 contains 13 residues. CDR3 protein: CASSEKRELEQYF. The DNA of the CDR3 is TGTGCCAGTAGCGAGAAGCGGGAGCTCGAGCAGTACTTC. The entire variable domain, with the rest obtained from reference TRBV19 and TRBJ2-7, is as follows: DGGITQSPKYLFRKEGQNVTLSCEQNLNHDAMYWYRQDPGQGLRLIYYSQIVNDFQKGDIAEGYSVSREKKESFPLTVTSAQKNPTAFYLCASSEKRELEQYFGPGTRLTVT.

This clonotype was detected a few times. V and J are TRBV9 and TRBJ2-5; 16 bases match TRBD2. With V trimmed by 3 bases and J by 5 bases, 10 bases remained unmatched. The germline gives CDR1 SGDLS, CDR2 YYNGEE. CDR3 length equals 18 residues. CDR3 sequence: CASSEGTSGGALVETQYF. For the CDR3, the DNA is TGTGCCAGCAGCGAGGGGACTAGCGGGGGGGCCTTGGTGGAGACCCAGTACTTC.

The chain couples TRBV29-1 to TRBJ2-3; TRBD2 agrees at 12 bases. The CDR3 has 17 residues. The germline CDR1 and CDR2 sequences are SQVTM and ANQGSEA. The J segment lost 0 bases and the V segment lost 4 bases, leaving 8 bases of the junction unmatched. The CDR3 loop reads CSVGGRTSGVSTDTQYF. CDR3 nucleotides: TGCAGCGTTGGAGGTCGGACTAGCGGGGTTAGCACAGATACGCAGTATTTT.

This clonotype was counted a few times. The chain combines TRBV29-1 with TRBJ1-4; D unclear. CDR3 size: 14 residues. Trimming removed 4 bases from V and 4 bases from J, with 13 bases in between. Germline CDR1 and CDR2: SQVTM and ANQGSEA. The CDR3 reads CSVAGTTDNEKLFF. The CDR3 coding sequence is TGCAGCGTTGCAGGTACAACTGATAATGAAAAACTGTTTTTT.

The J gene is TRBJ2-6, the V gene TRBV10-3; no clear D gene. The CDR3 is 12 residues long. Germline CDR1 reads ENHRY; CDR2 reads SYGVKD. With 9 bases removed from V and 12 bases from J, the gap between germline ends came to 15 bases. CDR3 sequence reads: CAISDGSSVLTF. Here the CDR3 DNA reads TGTGCCATTTCGGACGGGTCATCCGTCCTGACTTTC.

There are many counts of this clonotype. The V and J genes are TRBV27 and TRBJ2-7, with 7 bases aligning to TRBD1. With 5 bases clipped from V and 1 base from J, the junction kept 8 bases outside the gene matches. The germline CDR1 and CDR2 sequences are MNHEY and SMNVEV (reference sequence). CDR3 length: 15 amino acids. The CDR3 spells CASSQMDRLSYEQYF. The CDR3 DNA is TGTGCCAGCAGTCAAATGGACAGGTTATCCTACGAGCAGTACTTC.

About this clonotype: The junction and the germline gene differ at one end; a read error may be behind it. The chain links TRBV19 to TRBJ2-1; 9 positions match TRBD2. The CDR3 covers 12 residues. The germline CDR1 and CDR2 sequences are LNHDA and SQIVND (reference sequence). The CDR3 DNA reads TGTGCCAGTAGTGCTTATAGCGGGGGACGATCCTTC. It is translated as CASSAYSGGRSF.

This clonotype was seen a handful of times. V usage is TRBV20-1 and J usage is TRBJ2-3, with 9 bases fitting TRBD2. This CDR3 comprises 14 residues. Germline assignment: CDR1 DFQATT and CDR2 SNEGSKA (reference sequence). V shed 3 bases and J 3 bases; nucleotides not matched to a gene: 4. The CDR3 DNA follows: TGCAGTGCTAGTAATAGCGGGAGTACAGATACGCAGTATTTT. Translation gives CSASNSGSTDTQYF.

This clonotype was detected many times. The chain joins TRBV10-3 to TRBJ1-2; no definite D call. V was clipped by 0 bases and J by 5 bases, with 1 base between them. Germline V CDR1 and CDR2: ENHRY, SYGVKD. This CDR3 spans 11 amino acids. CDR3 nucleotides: TGTGCCATCAGTGAGTCTTATGGCTACACCTTC. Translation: CAISESYGYTF.

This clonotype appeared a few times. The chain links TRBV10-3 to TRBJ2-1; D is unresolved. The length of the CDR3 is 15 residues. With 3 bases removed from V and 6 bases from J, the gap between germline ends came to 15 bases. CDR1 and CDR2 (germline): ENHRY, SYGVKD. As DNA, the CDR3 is TGTGCCATCAGTGATTTCTCAGTTAGAGTCAATGAGCAGTTCTTC. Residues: CAISDFSVRVNEQFF.

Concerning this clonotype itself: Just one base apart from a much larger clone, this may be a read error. This CDR3 is CATRITDTQYF. In nucleotides, the CDR3 is TGTGCCACCAGGATCACAGATACGCAGTATTTT. This chain joins TRBV12-3 or TRBV12-4 and TRBJ2-3; D remains ambiguous. The V and J ends lost 10 bases and 2 bases respectively, with 7 bases between them. CDR3 length: 11 residues.

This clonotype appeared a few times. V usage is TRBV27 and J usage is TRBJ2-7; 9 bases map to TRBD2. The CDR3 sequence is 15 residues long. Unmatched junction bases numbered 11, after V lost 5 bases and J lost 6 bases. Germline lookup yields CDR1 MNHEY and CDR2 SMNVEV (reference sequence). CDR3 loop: CASSTGLSGRSEQYF. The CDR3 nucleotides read TGTGCCAGCAGTACGGGACTAAGCGGGAGGAGCGAGCAGTACTTC.

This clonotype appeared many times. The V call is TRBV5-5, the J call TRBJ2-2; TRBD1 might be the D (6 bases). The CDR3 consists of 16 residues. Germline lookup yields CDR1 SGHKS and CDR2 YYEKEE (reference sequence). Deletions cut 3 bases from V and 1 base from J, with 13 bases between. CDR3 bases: TGTGCCAGCAGCTCGACCGGACAGAGGAACACCGGGGAGCTGTTTTTT. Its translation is CASSSTGQRNTGELFF.

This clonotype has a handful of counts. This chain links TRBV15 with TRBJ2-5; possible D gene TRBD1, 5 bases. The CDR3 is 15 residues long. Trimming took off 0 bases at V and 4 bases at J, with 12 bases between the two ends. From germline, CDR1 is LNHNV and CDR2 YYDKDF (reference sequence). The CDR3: CATSRDGQGGETQYF. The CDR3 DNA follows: TGTGCCACCAGCAGAGATGGGCAGGGCGGAGAGACCCAGTACTTC.

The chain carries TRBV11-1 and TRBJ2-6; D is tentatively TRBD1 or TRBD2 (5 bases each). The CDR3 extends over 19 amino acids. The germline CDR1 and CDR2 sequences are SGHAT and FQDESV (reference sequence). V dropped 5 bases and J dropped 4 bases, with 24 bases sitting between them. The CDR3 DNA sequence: TGTGCCAGCAGCCGTGGGGGAGTCTTCAGTCCGTTGGGGGCCAACGTCCTGACTTTC. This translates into CASSRGGVFSPLGANVLTF.

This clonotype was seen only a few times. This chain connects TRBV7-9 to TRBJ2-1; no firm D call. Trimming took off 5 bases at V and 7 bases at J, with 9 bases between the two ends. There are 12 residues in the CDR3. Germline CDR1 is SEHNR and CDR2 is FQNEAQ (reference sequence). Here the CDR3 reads CASSRAWNEQFF. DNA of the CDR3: TGTGCCAGCAGCCGCGCATGGAATGAGCAGTTCTTC.

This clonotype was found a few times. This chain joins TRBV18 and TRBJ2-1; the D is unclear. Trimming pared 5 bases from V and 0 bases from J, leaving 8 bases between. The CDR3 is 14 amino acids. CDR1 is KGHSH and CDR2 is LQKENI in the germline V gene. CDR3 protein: CASSKRSSYNEQFF. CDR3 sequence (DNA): TGTGCCAGCTCAAAGCGTAGCTCCTACAATGAGCAGTTCTTC.

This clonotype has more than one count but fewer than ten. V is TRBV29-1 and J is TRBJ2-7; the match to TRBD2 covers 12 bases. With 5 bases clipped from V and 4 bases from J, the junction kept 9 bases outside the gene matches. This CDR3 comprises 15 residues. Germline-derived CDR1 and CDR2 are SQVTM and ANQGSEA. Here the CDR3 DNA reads TGCAGCGTTCGCGGTAGGGGACTAGCGGGTTACGAGCAGTACTTC. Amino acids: CSVRGRGLAGYEQYF.

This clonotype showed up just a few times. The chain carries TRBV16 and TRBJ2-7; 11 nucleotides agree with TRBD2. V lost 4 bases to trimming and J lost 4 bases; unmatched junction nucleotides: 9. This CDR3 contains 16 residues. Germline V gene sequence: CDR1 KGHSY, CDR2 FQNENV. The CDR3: CASSPPLTSGNYEQYF. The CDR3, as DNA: TGTGCCAGCAGCCCCCCTCTGACTAGCGGGAATTACGAGCAGTACTTC.